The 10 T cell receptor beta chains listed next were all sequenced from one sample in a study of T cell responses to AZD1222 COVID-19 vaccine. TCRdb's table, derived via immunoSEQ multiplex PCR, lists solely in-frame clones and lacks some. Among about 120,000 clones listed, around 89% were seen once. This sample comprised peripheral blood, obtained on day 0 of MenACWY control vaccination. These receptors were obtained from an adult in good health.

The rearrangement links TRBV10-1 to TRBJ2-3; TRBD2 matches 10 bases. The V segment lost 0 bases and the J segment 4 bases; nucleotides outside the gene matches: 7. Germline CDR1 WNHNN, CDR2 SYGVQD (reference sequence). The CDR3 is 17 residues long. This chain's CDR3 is CASSESRGLAGADTQYF. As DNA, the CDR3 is TGCGCCAGCAGTGAGTCGAGAGGGCTAGCGGGAGCAGATACGCAGTATTTT.

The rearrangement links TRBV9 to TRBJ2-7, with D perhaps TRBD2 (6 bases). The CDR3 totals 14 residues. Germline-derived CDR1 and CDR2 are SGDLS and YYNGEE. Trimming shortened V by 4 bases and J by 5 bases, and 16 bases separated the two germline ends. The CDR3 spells CASSPRLGGNEQYF. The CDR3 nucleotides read TGTGCCAGCAGCCCGCGTTTGGGAGGAAACGAGCAGTACTTC.

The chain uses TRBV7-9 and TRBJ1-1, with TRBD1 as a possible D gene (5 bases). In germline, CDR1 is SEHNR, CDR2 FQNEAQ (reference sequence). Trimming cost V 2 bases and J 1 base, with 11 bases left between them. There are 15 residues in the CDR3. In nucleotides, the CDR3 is TGTGCCAGCAGCTTAATGGAGGGGAGGAACACTGAAGCTTTCTTT. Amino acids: CASSLMEGRNTEAFF.

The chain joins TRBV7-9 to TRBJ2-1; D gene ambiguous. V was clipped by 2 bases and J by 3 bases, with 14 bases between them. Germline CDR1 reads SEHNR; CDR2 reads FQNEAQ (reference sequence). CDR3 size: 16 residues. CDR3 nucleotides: TGTGCCAGCAGCTTAATACAGAACTTTCTCTACAATGAGCAGTTCTTC. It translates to CASSLIQNFLYNEQFF.

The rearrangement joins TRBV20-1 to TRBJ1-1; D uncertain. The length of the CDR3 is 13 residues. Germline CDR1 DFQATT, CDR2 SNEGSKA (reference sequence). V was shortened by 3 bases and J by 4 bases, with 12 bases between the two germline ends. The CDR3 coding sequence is TGCAGTGCTAGTATGGCAAAGGGCACTGAAGCTTTCTTT. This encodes CSASMAKGTEAFF.

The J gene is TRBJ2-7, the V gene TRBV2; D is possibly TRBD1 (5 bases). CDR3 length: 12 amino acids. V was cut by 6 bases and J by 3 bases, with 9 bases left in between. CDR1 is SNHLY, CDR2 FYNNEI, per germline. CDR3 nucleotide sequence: TGTGCCAGCAGGGTAGACAGCTACGAGCAGTACTTC. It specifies CASRVDSYEQYF.

CDR3 in DNA: TGTGCCAGCAGCTCTAGACATGTTGCAGATCAGCCCCAGCATTTT. It yields the protein CASSSRHVADQPQHF. V is TRBV7-2 and J is TRBJ1-5; D is unclear. V was shortened by 4 bases and J by 5 bases, with 15 bases between the two germline ends. This CDR3 spans 15 amino acids. Germline lookup yields CDR1 SGHTA and CDR2 FQGNSA.

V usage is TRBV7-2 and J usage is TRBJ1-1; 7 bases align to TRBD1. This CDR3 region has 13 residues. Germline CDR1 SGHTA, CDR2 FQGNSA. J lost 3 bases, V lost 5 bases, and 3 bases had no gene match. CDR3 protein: CASSLTGDTEAFF. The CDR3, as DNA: TGTGCCAGCAGCCTTACAGGGGACACTGAAGCTTTCTTT. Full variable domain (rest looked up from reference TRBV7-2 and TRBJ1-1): GAGVSQSPSNKVTEKGKDVELRCDPISGHTALYWYRQSLGQGLEFLIYFQGNSAPDKSGLPSDRFSAERTGGSVSTLTIQRTQQEDSAVYLCASSLTGDTEAFFGQGTRLTVV.

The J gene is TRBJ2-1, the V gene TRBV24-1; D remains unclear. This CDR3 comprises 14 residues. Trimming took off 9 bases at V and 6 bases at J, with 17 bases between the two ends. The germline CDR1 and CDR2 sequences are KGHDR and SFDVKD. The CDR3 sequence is CATRAHVESNEQFF. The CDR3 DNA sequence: TGTGCCACCCGGGCCCACGTGGAGAGCAATGAGCAGTTCTTC.

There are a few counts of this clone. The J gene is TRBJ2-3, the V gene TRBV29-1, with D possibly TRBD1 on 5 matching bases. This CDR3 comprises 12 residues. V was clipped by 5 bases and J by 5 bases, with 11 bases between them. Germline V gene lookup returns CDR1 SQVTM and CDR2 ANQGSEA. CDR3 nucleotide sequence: TGCAGCGTTTTCCAGGGCGGAGATACGCAGTATTTT. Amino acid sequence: CSVFQGGDTQYF.